This T cell receptor beta chain derives from a study of cytomegalovirus exposure and HLA in healthy donors. Libraries were prepared by immunoSEQ multiplex PCR; TCRdb keeps only in-frame clonotypes and omits some of them. The repertoire holds some 180,000 clones, with around nine tenths as singletons. Of note for this clone: Its antigen is undetermined.

The donors were part of the validation cohort of some 120 subjects. That cohort was separate from the first cohort, which comprised 666 subjects. Germline assignment: CDR1 SQVTM and CDR2 ANQGSEA. The junction had 2 bases not matched to a gene; V was cut back by 1 base and J by 2 bases. The CDR3 consists of 13 residues. Notes on the study in general: Later, an analysis found that TCR clusters from the first cohort tended to co-occur in the roughly 110 validation repertoires. Reports credit the classifier with highly specific, highly sensitive diagnosis of cytomegalovirus status. The authors enumerated around 150 TCR beta chains as linked to cytomegalovirus.

The sequenced sample consisted of PBMCs. This TCR came from a man younger than 45 in good health and CMV-seropositive. V usage is TRBV29-1 and J usage is TRBJ2-7; TRBD1 matches 7 bases. Here the CDR3 reads CSVEGDSTYEQYF. For the CDR3, the DNA is TGCAGCGTTGAAGGGGACAGTACCTACGAGCAGTACTTC.